The clone carrying this T cell receptor (beta chain) was detected once. What it binds is not known. In germline, CDR1 is MNHNY, CDR2 SVGAGI (reference sequence). The V and J ends lost 7 bases and 3 bases respectively, with 13 bases between them. CDR3 length: 15 residues. This sample is drawn from a study of Tregs in tolerant kidney transplant recipients. General study results and limits: This study did not directly address biological reproducibility. Tolerant patients' donor-specific Tregs expanded beyond overall Tregs, suggesting antigen-driven growth.

Regulatory T cells were sorted from thawed PBMCs rested overnight at 37°C with around 200 IU/ml IL-2. Assay used: immunoSEQ multiplex PCR; TCRdb lists only in-frame clones, some missing. This sample carries 60,000 to 75,000 clones, 80% to 90% of them seen once, and the ten largest clones take around 1.9%. The source is a human donor who received a combined kidney and bone marrow transplant. Sequencing was performed on Tregs from blood, taken before the transplant. V usage is TRBV6-6 and J usage is TRBJ2-6; perhaps TRBD1 as D (6 bases). DNA of the CDR3: TGTGCCAGCATCAAACAGGGCGGTGGGGCCAACGTCCTGACTTTC. The encoded protein is CASIKQGGGANVLTF.